The clone carrying this T cell receptor (beta chain) was found once. Its antigen is unknown. Germline V CDR1 and CDR2: SGHRS, YFSETQ. This CDR3 has 16 residues. V lost 2 bases to trimming and J lost 2 bases, with 16 bases between them. Primers: 60 Vbeta forward and 13 Jbeta reverse. The data were produced by immunoSEQ multiplex PCR, yet TCRdb's version contains in-frame clones alone and is incomplete. This sample has 100,000 to 150,000 clones, with 80% found just once. These data come from a study of cytomegalovirus exposure and HLA in healthy donors. Study-level points and caveats: Sequences of the TCR beta chain were said to predict the HLA-A and HLA-B alleles of most subjects accurately. Per a later analysis, about 17,000 TCR beta sequences showed association with HLA alleles at 0.05 false discovery rate. In a later analysis, the majority of CMV-associated beta chains seemingly showed HLA restriction. Rare sequences made up most TCRs, while some public TCRs were found in many donors.

This TCR was recovered from a man under 40 in good health and CMV-seropositive. Input material: PBMCs. V and J are TRBV5-1 and TRBJ1-1; TRBD1 might be the D (6 bases). The CDR3 coding sequence is TGCGCCAGCAGCTTTAATCTCCAGGGGAGTAACACTGAAGCTTTCTTT. It translates to CASSFNLQGSNTEAFF.